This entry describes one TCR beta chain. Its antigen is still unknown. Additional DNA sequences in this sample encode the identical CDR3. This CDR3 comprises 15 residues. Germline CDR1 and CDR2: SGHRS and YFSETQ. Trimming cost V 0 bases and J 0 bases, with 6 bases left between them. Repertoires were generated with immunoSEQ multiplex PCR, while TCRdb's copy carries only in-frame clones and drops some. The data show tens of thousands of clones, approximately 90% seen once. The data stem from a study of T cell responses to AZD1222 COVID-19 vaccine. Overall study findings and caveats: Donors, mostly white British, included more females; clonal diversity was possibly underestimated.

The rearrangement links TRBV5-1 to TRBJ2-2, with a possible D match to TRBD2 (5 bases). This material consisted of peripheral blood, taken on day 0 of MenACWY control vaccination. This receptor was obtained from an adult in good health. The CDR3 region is CASSLAGANTGELFF. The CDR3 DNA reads TGCGCCAGCAGCTTGGCCGGGGCGAACACCGGGGAGCTGTTTTTT.